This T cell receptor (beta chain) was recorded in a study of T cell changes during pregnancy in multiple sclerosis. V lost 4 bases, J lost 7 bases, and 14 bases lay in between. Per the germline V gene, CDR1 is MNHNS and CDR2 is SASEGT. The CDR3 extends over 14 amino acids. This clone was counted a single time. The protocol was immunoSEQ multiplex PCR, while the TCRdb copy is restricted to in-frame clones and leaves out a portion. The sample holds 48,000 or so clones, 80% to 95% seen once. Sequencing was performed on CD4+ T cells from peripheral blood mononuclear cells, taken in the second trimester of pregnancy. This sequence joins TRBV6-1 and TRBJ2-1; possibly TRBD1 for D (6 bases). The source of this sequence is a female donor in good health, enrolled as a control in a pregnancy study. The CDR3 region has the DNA TGTGCCAGCAGTGGGCAGGGGCGTCGGAATGAGCAGTTCTTC. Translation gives CASSGQGRRNEQFF.